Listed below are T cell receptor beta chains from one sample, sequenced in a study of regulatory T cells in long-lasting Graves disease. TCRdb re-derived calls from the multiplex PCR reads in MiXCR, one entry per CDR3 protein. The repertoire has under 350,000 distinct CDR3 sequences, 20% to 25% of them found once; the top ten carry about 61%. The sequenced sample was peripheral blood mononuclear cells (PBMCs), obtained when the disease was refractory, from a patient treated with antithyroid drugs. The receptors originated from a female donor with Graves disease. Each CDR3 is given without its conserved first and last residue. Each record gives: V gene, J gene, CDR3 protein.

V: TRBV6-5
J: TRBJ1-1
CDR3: ASSYGGTAIDF

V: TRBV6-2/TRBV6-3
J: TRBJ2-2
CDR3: ASRPPFYLGGIGELF

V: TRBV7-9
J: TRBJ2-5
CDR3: ASSVGLAGGEETQY

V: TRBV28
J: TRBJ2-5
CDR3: ASSQGLVGETQY

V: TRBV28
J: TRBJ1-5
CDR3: ASSLSSRGGQPQH

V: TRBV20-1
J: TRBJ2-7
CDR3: SASLPPSGGLEQY

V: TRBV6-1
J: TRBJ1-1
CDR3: ASSEVGGNTEAF

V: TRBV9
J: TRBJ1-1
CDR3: ASSTTGTASGKAF

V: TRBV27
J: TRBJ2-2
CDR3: ASSSHRSSEGPTGELF

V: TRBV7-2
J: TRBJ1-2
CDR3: ASSPNRLGDRSPNYGYT

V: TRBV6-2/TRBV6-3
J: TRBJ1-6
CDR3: ASSYSIVQAGSPLH

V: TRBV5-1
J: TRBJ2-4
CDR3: ARPRRGGAAKNIQY

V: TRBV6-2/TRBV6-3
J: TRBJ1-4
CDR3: ASSYSVRTGRNEKLF

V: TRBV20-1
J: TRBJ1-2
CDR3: SARRARGDLGYGYT

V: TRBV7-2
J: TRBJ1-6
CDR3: ASSLSSSYNSPLH

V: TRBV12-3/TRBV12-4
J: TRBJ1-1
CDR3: ASSLATGGTEAF

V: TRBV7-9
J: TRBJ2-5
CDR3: ASSFGLAGGPHQETQY

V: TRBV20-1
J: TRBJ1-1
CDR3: SARGMNTEAF

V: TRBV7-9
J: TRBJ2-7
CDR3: ASSLGPAGDEYEQY

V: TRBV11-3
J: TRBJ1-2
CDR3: ASSSHSDGYGYT

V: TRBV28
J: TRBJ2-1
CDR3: ASRLAPNYNEQF

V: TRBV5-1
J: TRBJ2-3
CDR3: ASSLGQYTDTQY

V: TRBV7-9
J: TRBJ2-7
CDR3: ASSSTPDRESYEQY

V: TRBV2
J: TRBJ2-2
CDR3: ASGTGETGELF

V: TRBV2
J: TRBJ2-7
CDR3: ASTGSSGLGGEQY

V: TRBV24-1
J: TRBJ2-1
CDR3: ATSDLDRGNEQF

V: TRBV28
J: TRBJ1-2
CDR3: ASSLGQGRGYT

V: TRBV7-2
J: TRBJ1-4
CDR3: ASSVGRRASTNEKLF

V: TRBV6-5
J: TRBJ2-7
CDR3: ASSWGDGYYEQY

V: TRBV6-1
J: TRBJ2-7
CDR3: ASGQTSYEQY

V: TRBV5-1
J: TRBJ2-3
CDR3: ASSLAPGADTQY

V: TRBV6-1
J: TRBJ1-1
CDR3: ASLYRVNTEAF

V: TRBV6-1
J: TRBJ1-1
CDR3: ASRPDRVAEAF

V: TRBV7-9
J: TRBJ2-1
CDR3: ASRGQVSYNEQF

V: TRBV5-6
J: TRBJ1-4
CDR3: ASRTGTGYEKLF

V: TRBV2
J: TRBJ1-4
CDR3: ASSAQGGKLF

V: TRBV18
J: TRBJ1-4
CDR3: ASSPGQPNEKLF

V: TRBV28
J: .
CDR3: ASRIGTGGSYEQY

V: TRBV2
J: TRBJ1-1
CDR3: ASSEPEDTEAF

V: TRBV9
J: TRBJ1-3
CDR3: ASSNGDMAGNTIY

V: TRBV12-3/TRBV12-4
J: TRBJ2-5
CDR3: ASSPIGAGGETQY

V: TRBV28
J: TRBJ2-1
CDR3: ASSLMRDYNEQF

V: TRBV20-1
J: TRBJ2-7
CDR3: SARGDRGRYEQY

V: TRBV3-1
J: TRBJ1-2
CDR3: ASSYAGANYGYT

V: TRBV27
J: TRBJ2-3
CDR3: ASSLSIAGEADTQY

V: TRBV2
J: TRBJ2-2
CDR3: ASRETRNTGELF

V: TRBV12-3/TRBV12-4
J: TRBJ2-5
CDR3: ASSRASVYQETQY

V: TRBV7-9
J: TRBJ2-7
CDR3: ASSLGDISYEQY

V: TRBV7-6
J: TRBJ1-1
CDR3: ASSKTDRANTEAF

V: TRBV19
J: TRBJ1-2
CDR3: ASSIGNAGVYGYT

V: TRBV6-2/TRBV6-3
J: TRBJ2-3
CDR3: ASGKLAIISADTQY

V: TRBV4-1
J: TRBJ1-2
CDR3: ASSQLTNYGYT

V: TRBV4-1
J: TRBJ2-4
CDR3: ASSQEPLAKNIQY

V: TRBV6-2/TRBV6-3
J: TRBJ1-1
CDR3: ASSEAGTGVGAF

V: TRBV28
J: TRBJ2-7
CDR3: ASRRRTGGREQY